The clone carrying this T cell receptor beta chain was detected once. Germline V gene data show CDR1 as SQVTM and CDR2 as ANQGSEA. The V end was cut by 7 bases, the J end by 5 bases, with 12 bases between. CDR3 length: 12 residues. The repertoire was sequenced with immunoSEQ multiplex PCR; TCRdb's copy has only in-frame clones and lacks some. There are roughly 390,000 clones in the sample; 70% to 90% occur only once, and approximately 3.7% lies in the top ten. This entry belongs to a study of Ad26.COV2.S vaccination and SARS-CoV-2 variants. The treatment is: roughly 18 received Ad26.COV2.S at low or high dose, single or two shots; about 5 received placebo; per-sample allocation not given. Repertoires come from day 63 after the first vaccine or placebo injection.

This sequence joins TRBV29-1 and TRBJ2-1; possibly TRBD2 for D (6 bases). The sample was peripheral blood, taken in a trial of Ad26.COV2.S vaccine versus placebo. This clonotype was sampled from a person between 18 and 60 years old who received the Ad26.COV2.S COVID-19 vaccine or a placebo. Here the CDR3 DNA reads TGCAGCGATCTGGACTACCACAATGAGCAGTTCTTC. Translating it yields CSDLDYHNEQFF.